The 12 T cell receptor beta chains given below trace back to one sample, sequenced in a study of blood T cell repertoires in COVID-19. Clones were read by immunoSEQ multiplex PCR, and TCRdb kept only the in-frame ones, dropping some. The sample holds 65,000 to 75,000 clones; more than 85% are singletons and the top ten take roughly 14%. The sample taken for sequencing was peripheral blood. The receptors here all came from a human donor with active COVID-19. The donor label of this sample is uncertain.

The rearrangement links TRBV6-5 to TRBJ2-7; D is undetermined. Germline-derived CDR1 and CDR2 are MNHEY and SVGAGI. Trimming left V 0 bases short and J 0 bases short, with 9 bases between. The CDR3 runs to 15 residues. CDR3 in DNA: TGTGCCAGCAGTTACTCGGTTTACTCCTCCTACGAGCAGTACTTC. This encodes CASSYSVYSSYEQYF.

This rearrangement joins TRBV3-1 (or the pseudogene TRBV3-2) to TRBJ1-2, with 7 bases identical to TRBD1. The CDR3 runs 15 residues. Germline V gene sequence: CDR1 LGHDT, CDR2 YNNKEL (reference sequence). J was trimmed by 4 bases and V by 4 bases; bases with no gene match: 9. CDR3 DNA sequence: TGTGCCAGCAGCCCAGGGACAGATCCCCGCTATGGCTACACCTTC. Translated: CASSPGTDPRYGYTF.

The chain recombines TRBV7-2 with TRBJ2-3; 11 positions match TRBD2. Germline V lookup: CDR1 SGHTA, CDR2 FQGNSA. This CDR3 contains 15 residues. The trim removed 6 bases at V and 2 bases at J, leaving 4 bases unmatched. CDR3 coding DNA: TGTGCCAGCAGTCAGACTAGCGGGAACACAGATACGCAGTATTTT. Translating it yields CASSQTSGNTDTQYF.

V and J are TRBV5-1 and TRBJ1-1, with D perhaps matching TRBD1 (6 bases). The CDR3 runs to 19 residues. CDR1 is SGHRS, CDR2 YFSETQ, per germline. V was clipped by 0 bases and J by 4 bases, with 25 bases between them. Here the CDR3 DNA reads TGCGCCAGCAGCTTGGATATTCTTTATACAGGGATGGGGAGCACTGAAGCTTTCTTT. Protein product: CASSLDILYTGMGSTEAFF.

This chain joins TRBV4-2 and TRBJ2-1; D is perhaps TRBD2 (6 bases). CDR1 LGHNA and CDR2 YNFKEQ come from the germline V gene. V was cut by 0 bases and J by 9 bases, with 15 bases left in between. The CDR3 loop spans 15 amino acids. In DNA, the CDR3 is TGTGCCAGCAGCCAAGATCCCGTCCGAGCGGGTGAGCAGTTCTTC. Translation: CASSQDPVRAGEQFF.

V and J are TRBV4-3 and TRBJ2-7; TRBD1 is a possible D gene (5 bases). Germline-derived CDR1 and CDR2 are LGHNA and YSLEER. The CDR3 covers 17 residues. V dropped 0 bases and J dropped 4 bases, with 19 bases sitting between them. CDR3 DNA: TGCGCCAGCAGCCAAGATCACCAGGGCGTCCAGTATTACGAGCAGTACTTC. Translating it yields CASSQDHQGVQYYEQYF.

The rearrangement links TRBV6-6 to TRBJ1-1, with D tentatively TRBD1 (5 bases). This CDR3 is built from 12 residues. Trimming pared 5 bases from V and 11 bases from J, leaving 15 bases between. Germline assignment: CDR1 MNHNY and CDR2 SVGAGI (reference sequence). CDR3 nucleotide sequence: TGTGCCAGCAGTCAACAGGCCTTGGGGGCTTTCTTT. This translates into CASSQQALGAFF.

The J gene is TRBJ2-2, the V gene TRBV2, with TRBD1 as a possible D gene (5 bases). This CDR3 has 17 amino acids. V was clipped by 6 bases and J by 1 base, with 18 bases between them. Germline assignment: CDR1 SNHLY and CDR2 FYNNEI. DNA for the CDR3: TGTGCCAGCAGCGTGGCCGGATATACAGGGAACACCGGGGAGCTGTTTTTT. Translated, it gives CASSVAGYTGNTGELFF.

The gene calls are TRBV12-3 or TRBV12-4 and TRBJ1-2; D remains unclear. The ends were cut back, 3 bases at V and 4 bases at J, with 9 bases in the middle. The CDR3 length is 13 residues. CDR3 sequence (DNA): TGTGCCAGCAGTTTCCGGGATGCCTATGGCTACACCTTC. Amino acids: CASSFRDAYGYTF.

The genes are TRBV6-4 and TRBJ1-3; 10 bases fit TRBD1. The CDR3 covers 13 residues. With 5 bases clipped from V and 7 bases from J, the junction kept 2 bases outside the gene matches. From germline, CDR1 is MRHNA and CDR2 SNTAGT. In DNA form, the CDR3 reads TGTGCCAGCAGTCCGGACAGGGGGAACACCATATATTTT. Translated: CASSPDRGNTIYF.

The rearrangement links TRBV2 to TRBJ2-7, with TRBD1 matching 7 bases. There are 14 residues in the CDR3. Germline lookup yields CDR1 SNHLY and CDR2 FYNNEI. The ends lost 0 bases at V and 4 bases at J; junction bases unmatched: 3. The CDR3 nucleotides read TGTGCCAGCAGTGAAGCCGGGACAGCATACGAGCAGTACTTC. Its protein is CASSEAGTAYEQYF. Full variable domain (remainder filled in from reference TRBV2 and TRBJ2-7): EPEVTQTPSHQVTQMGQEVILRCVPISNHLYFYWYRQILGQKVEFLVSFYNNEISEKSEIFDDQFSVERPDGSNFTLKIRSTKLEDSAMYFCASSEAGTAYEQYFGPGTRLTVT.

The CDR3 loop is CASSPGAYEQYF. CDR3 DNA: TGTGCCAGCAGTCCCGGAGCCTACGAGCAGTACTTC. V gene TRBV28 combines with J gene TRBJ2-7; D ambiguous. CDR1 and CDR2 (germline): MDHEN, SYDVKM. The CDR3 is 12 residues long. Trimming stripped 5 bases from V and 2 bases from J, with 7 bases between.